The 31 T cell receptor beta chains in this list originate from one sample, sequenced in a study of control samples from healthy donors and cancer patients. TCRdb's copy holds only in-frame clones and misses some; the assay was immunoSEQ multiplex PCR. The repertoire includes about 65,000 clones, around nine tenths of them detected once, and roughly 1.2% sits in the top ten. Sequencing input: PBMCs. Every receptor here comes from a woman aged 45-65 years with colorectal cancer.

This clone was seen only a few times. The chain recombines TRBV19 with TRBJ1-1, with D possibly TRBD1 on 6 matching bases. The CDR3 loop spans 13 amino acids. V lost 7 bases and J 4 bases, leaving 13 bases between the germline ends. CDR1 and CDR2 (germline): LNHDA, SQIVND (reference sequence). CDR3 residues: CASTKGGLTEAFF. CDR3 bases: TGTGCCAGTACCAAGGGGGGACTCACTGAAGCTTTCTTT.

This clone was seen more than once but under ten times. The chain carries TRBV28 and TRBJ1-1; no clear D gene. Germline V gene data show CDR1 as MDHEN and CDR2 as SYDVKM. The length of the CDR3 is 12 residues. The CDR3 reads CGARGSLTEAFF. In nucleotides, the CDR3 is TGTGGGGCCCGAGGGTCCCTTACTGAAGCTTTCTTT.

This rearrangement joins TRBV2 to TRBJ1-1, with 12 bases identical to TRBD1. Germline values: CDR1 SNHLY, CDR2 FYNNEI. This CDR3 has 14 residues. V dropped 6 bases and J dropped 4; count of bases not matched to a gene: 3. CDR3 bases: TGTGCCAGCAGCCCGGGACAGGGGGCCACTGAAGCTTTCTTT. Translation gives CASSPGQGATEAFF. The complete variable domain, with remaining parts taken from reference TRBV2 and TRBJ1-1, reads EPEVTQTPSHQVTQMGQEVILRCVPISNHLYFYWYRQILGQKVEFLVSFYNNEISEKSEIFDDQFSVERPDGSNFTLKIRSTKLEDSAMYFCASSPGQGATEAFFGQGTRLTVV.

This clone was detected only once. The CDR3 DNA is TGCGCCAGCAGCTTGACCAATGAGCAGTTCTTC. It is translated as CASSLTNEQFF. The chain carries TRBV5-1 and TRBJ2-1, with D hard to call. V was cut by 1 base and J by 6 bases, with 2 bases left in between. Looked up from germline, CDR1 is SGHRS and CDR2 is YFSETQ. The CDR3 length is 11 residues.

The V gene is TRBV3-1 (or the pseudogene TRBV3-2), the J gene TRBJ2-7; a possible D gene is TRBD2 (7 bases). This CDR3 has 13 residues. Between the trimmed V and J ends, which lost 3 bases and 12 bases, there was a span of 18 bases. Germline-derived CDR1 and CDR2 are LGHDT and YNNKEL (reference sequence). The CDR3: CASSQGGTTRRYF. The CDR3 DNA follows: TGTGCCAGCAGCCAGGGGGGGACAACCAGGCGGTACTTC.

The chain links TRBV10-1 to TRBJ2-5; D uncertain. V lost 3 bases, J lost 3 bases, and 11 bases lay in between. The CDR3 consists of 14 residues. CDR1 is WNHNN, CDR2 SYGVQD, per germline (reference sequence). The CDR3 spells CASSDGQRKETQYF. In DNA, the CDR3 is TGCGCCAGCAGTGATGGGCAGAGGAAAGAGACCCAGTACTTC.

The gene calls are TRBV4-1 and TRBJ1-1; D not resolved. Trimming took off 5 bases at V and 1 base at J, with 11 bases between the two ends. CDR1 is MGHRA and CDR2 is YSYEKL in the germline V gene. CDR3 length: 14 residues. Written as DNA, the CDR3 is TGCGCCAGCAGCTCGTGGGTCCGGAACACTGAAGCTTTCTTT. As protein: CASSSWVRNTEAFF.

V and J are TRBV6-5 and TRBJ1-1; tentative D call: TRBD1 (6 bases). The V gene lost 0 bases and the J gene lost 0 bases, with 8 bases spanning the gap. In germline, CDR1 is MNHEY, CDR2 SVGAGI. This CDR3 is built from 15 residues. The chain's CDR3 is CASSYSRTVNTEAFF. The CDR3 nucleotides read TGTGCCAGCAGTTACTCGAGGACAGTGAACACTGAAGCTTTCTTT.

The chain uses TRBV6-5 and TRBJ2-5, with 7 bases lining up with TRBD2. The germline gives CDR1 MNHEY, CDR2 SVGAGI. This CDR3 has 14 amino acids. Unmatched junction bases numbered 5, after V lost 6 bases and J lost 1 base. CDR3 sequence (DNA): TGTGCCAGCAGAGCGGGGCCCCTCCAAGAGACCCAGTACTTC. Translating it yields CASRAGPLQETQYF.

V is TRBV5-4 and J is TRBJ2-1; TRBD2 agrees at 10 bases. CDR1 and CDR2 from the germline V gene are SGHNT and YYREEE (reference sequence). Losses at the gene ends were 9 bases for V and 4 bases for J; bases not matched to a gene: 10. This CDR3 has 15 amino acids. This chain's CDR3 is CATQRRTSGYNEQFF. The CDR3, as DNA: TGTGCCACCCAGAGGAGGACTAGCGGATACAATGAGCAGTTCTTC.

The gene calls are TRBV12-3 or TRBV12-4 and TRBJ2-1, with D perhaps TRBD2 (6 bases). The CDR3 consists of 13 residues. Trimming removed 4 bases from V and 6 bases from J, with 10 bases in between. The CDR3 coding sequence is TGTGCCAGCAGTTCGCGACTAGGCAATGAGCAGTTCTTC. Translating it yields CASSSRLGNEQFF.

V and J are TRBV19 and TRBJ2-5, with 9 bases that match TRBD2. This CDR3 region has 16 residues. The germline CDR1 and CDR2 sequences are LNHDA and SQIVND (reference sequence). V gave up 3 bases and J gave up 4 bases; unmatched junction bases: 9. CDR3 region: CASSMRDSGSRETQYF. For the CDR3, the DNA is TGTGCCAGTAGTATGCGGGATAGCGGGAGCAGAGAGACCCAGTACTTC.

The genes are TRBV11-3 and TRBJ2-1; TRBD2 might be the D (5 bases). This CDR3 has 13 residues. In germline, CDR1 is SGHNT, CDR2 YENEEA. Trimming removed 4 bases at V and 10 bases at J, with 14 bases between. CDR3 sequence reads: CASSYSRSGEQFF. CDR3 DNA: TGTGCCAGCAGCTATTCGAGGAGCGGAGAGCAGTTCTTC.

This chain links TRBV11-2 with TRBJ1-4; no reliable D call. This CDR3 spans 14 amino acids. Germline CDR1 SGHAT, CDR2 FQNNGV. V was cut by 3 bases and J by 3 bases, with 8 bases left in between. The CDR3 protein is CASSLGWANEKLFF. The CDR3 DNA reads as TGTGCCAGCAGCTTGGGGTGGGCTAATGAAAAACTGTTTTTT.

The chain links TRBV11-2 to TRBJ1-2; 9 nucleotides line up with TRBD1. Germline trimming cut 5 bases from V and 12 bases from J; bases unmatched to any gene: 7. Germline CDR1 SGHAT, CDR2 FQNNGV. The CDR3 totals 12 residues. For the CDR3, the DNA is TGTGCCAGCAGCACTTACAGGGGGCCGAACACCTTC. Its translation is CASSTYRGPNTF.

V and J are TRBV6-5 and TRBJ1-1; a weak D match, TRBD1 (6 bases). Germline lookup yields CDR1 MNHEY and CDR2 SVGAGI. The CDR3 is made up of 14 amino acids. V was clipped by 7 bases and J by 3 bases, with 15 bases between them. The CDR3 DNA reads as TGTGCCAGCACCATGACGGGGGCCCACACTGAAGCTTTCTTT. Its protein product is CASTMTGAHTEAFF.

V gene TRBV5-4 combines with J gene TRBJ1-1, with D unresolved. V lost 0 bases and J lost 1, with 7 bases in between. The germline gives CDR1 SGHNT, CDR2 YYREEE (reference sequence). The CDR3 loop spans 14 amino acids. The CDR3 reads CASSLGAANTEAFF. The DNA for the CDR3 is TGTGCCAGCAGCTTGGGGGCGGCGAACACTGAAGCTTTCTTT.

V and J are TRBV7-2 and TRBJ1-2; D call uncertain. The CDR3 has 14 amino acids. V gave up 5 bases and J gave up 8 bases, with 18 bases separating them. Germline-derived CDR1 and CDR2 are SGHTA and FQGNSA. In nucleotides, the CDR3 is TGTGCCAGCAGCCCCCCGGCCGGGTTGGGAGGCTACACCTTC. This sequence encodes CASSPPAGLGGYTF.

The rearrangement links TRBV27 to TRBJ1-2; the D is unclear. The V and J ends lost 5 bases and 3 bases respectively, with 13 bases between them. Per germline, CDR1 MNHEY and CDR2 SMNVEV (reference sequence). The CDR3 contains 14 residues. The CDR3, as DNA: TGTGCCAGCAGTCAAAACGTCGGTGACTATGGCTACACCTTC. Residues: CASSQNVGDYGYTF.

The chain couples TRBV7-6 to TRBJ2-1, with 8 bases identical to TRBD2. The V gene's germline CDR1 is SGHVS and CDR2 FNYEAQ. CDR3 length: 16 amino acids. After removal of 4 bases from V and 4 bases from J, the junction contained 9 bases not matched to a gene. CDR3 in amino acids: CASSWVAGNNYNEQFF. In DNA form, the CDR3 reads TGTGCCAGCAGCTGGGTAGCGGGGAACAATTACAATGAGCAGTTCTTC.

The rearrangement joins TRBV12-3 or TRBV12-4 to TRBJ2-5; D assignment may be TRBD1 or TRBD2 (5 bases each). The V end lost 5 bases, the J end lost 7 bases, and 11 bases lay between the germline ends. This CDR3 is 12 amino acids long. The CDR3 DNA sequence: TGTGCCAGCAGTCGAGGGGAAGCGACCCAGTACTTC. Translating gives CASSRGEATQYF.

This sequence joins TRBV21-1 and TRBJ1-4; TRBD1 is the table's D call and was not checked against the DNA. TRBV21-1 constitutes a pseudogene. The CDR3 consists of 17 residues. The CDR3 DNA sequence: TGTGCCAGCAGTAAGCCCTTAATTGGGACAGTTAATGAAAAACTGTTTTTT. It codes for CASSKPLIGTVNEKLFF.

This chain connects TRBV27 to TRBJ2-5, with D unclear. V was clipped by 5 bases and J by 0 bases, with 7 bases between them. From germline, CDR1 is MNHEY and CDR2 SMNVEV (reference sequence). CDR3 size: 13 residues. In DNA, the CDR3 is TGTGCCAGCAGTATCAGGTACCAAGAGACCCAGTACTTC. Its translation is CASSIRYQETQYF.

The chain carries TRBV7-9 and TRBJ2-5; the D gene could be TRBD1 or TRBD2 (6 bases each). Trimming removed 11 bases at V and 2 bases at J, with 15 bases between. CDR1 and CDR2 (germline): SEHNR, FQNEAQ (reference sequence). The CDR3 loop spans 13 amino acids. The CDR3 nucleotides are TGTGCCTCCCAAGGGGGGCGGCAAGAGACCCAGTACTTC. It encodes CASQGGRQETQYF.

The rearrangement links TRBV10-3 to TRBJ1-1, with 8 bases identical to TRBD1. The V and J ends lost 4 bases and 7 bases, in that order; junction bases with no gene match: 8. The length of the CDR3 is 14 residues. CDR1 ENHRY and CDR2 SYGVKD come from the germline V gene. The CDR3: CAISGGQGAGEAFF. The CDR3 DNA reads as TGTGCCATCAGTGGGGGGCAGGGGGCTGGTGAAGCTTTCTTT.

V is TRBV20-1 and J is TRBJ2-3; no reliable D call. The CDR3 is 11 amino acids. Germline CDR1 reads DFQATT; CDR2 reads SNEGSKA (reference sequence). Trimming took 2 bases from V and 8 from J, leaving 8 bases between them. The CDR3 reads CSARTIPTQYF. The CDR3 DNA follows: TGCAGTGCTAGAACTATCCCTACGCAGTATTTT.

This chain joins TRBV5-1 and TRBJ1-4; D unclear. The V gene lost 4 bases and the J gene lost 7 bases, with 14 bases spanning the gap. CDR3 size: 14 residues. The germline V gene encodes CDR1 SGHRS and CDR2 YFSETQ. CDR3 residues: CASSQTRDSEKLFF. As DNA, the CDR3 is TGCGCCAGCAGCCAAACCAGAGATAGTGAAAAACTGTTTTTT.

This sequence joins TRBV7-9 and TRBJ2-7, with a weak D call TRBD2 (6 bases). The CDR3 is made up of 14 amino acids. V shed 5 bases and J shed 1 base, with 12 bases lying between them. Per germline, CDR1 SEHNR and CDR2 FQNEAQ (reference sequence). The CDR3 spells CASSAVSGSYEQYF. The CDR3 nucleotides are TGTGCCAGCAGCGCCGTGAGCGGGTCCTACGAGCAGTACTTC.

This sequence joins TRBV7-3 and TRBJ2-3; no definite D call. The germline gives CDR1 SGHTA, CDR2 FQGTGA. Trimming shortened V by 1 base and J by 2 bases, and 7 bases separated the two germline ends. The CDR3 loop spans 14 amino acids. The CDR3 sequence is CASSLSQNTDTQYF. As DNA, the CDR3 is TGTGCCAGCAGCTTAAGCCAGAACACAGATACGCAGTATTTT. Based on the CDR3 plus reference TRBV7-3 and TRBJ2-3, the full variable domain is GAGVSQTPSNKVTEKGKYVELRCDPISGHTALYWYRQSLGQGPEFLIYFQGTGAADDSGLPNDRFFAVRPEGSVSTLKIQRTERGDSAVYLCASSLSQNTDTQYFGPGTRLTVL.

This chain joins TRBV9 and TRBJ2-2; 10 bases are shared with TRBD1. Germline V gives CDR1 SGDLS, CDR2 YYNGEE. The CDR3 length is 16 residues. J was trimmed by 1 base and V by 3 bases; bases with no gene match: 3. In DNA form, the CDR3 reads TGTGCCAGCAGCGGACAGGGGGCCCTGAACACCGGGGAGCTGTTTTTT. It translates to CASSGQGALNTGELFF.

The V and J genes are TRBV7-8 and TRBJ2-2; D ambiguous. V was clipped by 3 bases and J by 6 bases, with 8 bases between them. Germline CDR1 reads SGHVS; CDR2 reads FQNEAQ. This CDR3 comprises 13 residues. The CDR3 DNA is TGTGCCAGCAGCTTTTCCCTCGCCGGGGAGCTGTTTTTT. Protein sequence: CASSFSLAGELFF.